This TCR beta chain was found in a study of blood T cell repertoires in COVID-19. At the level of the study: Samples came from the United States, Italy and Spain, spanning acute and convalescent COVID-19. The analysed material was cDNA or gDNA that came from T cells, B-cell-depleted T cells, or PBMCs.

Repertoires were generated with immunoSEQ multiplex PCR, while TCRdb's copy carries only in-frame clones and drops some. The sample yields over 200,000 clones, roughly 80% seen once. The germline CDR1 and CDR2 sequences are SGHAT and FQNNGV. V shed 5 bases and J 6 bases; nucleotides not matched to a gene: 10. This CDR3 is built from 17 residues. The receptor was derived from a human donor in a cohort sampled during active COVID-19. V usage is TRBV11-2 and J usage is TRBJ2-7; 16 nucleotides line up with TRBD2. The source material was peripheral blood. CDR3 bases: TGTGCCAGCAGCCCCGGCCCCGGGACTAGCGGGAGGGCCGAGCAGTACTTC. It translates to CASSPGPGTSGRAEQYF.